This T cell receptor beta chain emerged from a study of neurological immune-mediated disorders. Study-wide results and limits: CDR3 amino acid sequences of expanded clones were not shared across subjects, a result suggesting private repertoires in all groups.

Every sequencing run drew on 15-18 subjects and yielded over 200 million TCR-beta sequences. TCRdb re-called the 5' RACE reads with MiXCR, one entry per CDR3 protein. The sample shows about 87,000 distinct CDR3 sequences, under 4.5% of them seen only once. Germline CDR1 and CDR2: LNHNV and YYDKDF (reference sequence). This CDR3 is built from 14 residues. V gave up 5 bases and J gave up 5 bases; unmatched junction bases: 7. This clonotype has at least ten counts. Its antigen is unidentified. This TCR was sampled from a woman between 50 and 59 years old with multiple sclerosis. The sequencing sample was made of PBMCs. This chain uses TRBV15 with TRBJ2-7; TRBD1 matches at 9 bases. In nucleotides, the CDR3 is TGTGCCACCAGCGTCGACAGGGGGAACCACGAGCAGTACTTC. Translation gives CATSVDRGNHEQYF.